A single sample gave rise to the 16 T cell receptor beta chains below, sequenced in a study of OX40 agonist ivuxolimab in advanced cancers. The repertoire was sequenced with immunoSEQ multiplex PCR; TCRdb's copy has only in-frame clones and lacks some. The data show tens of thousands of clones, around 78% seen once. The material sequenced was CD4+ or CD8+ T cells sorted from blood, taken in a trial of the OX40 agonist ivuxolimab. The receptors here all came from an adult with an advanced solid tumor such as melanoma, head and neck, liver or kidney cancer.

The chain recombines TRBV10-3 with TRBJ2-7, with TRBD1 as a possible D gene (5 bases). Germline CDR1 reads ENHRY; CDR2 reads SYGVKD. Trimming stripped 8 bases from V and 9 bases from J, with 14 bases between. The CDR3 has 11 residues. CDR3 loop: CAILFGTGQYF. The CDR3 bases are TGTGCCATCCTTTTTGGCACAGGGCAGTACTTC.

The CDR3 loop reads CSVETDGANEKLFF. As DNA, the CDR3 is TGCAGCGTTGAAACCGACGGAGCAAATGAAAAACTGTTTTTT. This chain connects TRBV29-1 to TRBJ1-4; no firm D call. CDR3 size: 14 residues. The V and J ends lost 2 bases and 5 bases respectively, with 12 bases between them. The V gene's germline CDR1 is SQVTM and CDR2 ANQGSEA.

The chain is built from TRBV6-5 and TRBJ1-5; D is ambiguous. This CDR3 has 13 amino acids. The germline gives CDR1 MNHEY, CDR2 SVGAGI. Trimming pared 0 bases from V and 7 bases from J, leaving 7 bases between. DNA of the CDR3: TGTGCCAGCAGTTACTCGTCAGGCCAGCCCCAGCATTTT. Protein: CASSYSSGQPQHF.

The chain carries TRBV19 and TRBJ1-5, with 7 positions matching TRBD1. Trimming cost V 5 bases and J 3 bases; bases outside gene matches: 10. Germline V gene sequence: CDR1 LNHDA, CDR2 SQIVND (reference sequence). The CDR3 consists of 16 residues. The CDR3: CASSSIQGRYNQPQHF. Written as DNA, the CDR3 is TGTGCCAGTAGTTCCATACAGGGGCGATACAATCAGCCCCAGCATTTT.

The V and J genes are TRBV6-1 and TRBJ1-1; unclear D gene. The germline V and J ends were trimmed by 4 bases and 8 bases, with 17 bases remaining between them. Germline V gene data show CDR1 as MNHNS and CDR2 as SASEGT. This CDR3 is 14 amino acids long. The CDR3 nucleotides read TGTGCCAGCAGTGCCCGGTGGGCAGTTACCGAAGCTTTCTTT. This sequence encodes CASSARWAVTEAFF.

This clone was found once. The chain uses TRBV4-3 and TRBJ2-3, with unresolved D. Trimming removed 4 bases at V and 2 bases at J, with 10 bases between. The CDR3 runs 14 residues. Germline V gene sequence: CDR1 LGHNA, CDR2 YSLEER. This chain's CDR3 is CASSLTSLTDTQYF. The CDR3 nucleotides are TGCGCCAGCAGCCTAACTTCCCTCACAGATACGCAGTATTTT.

The chain links TRBV6-5 to TRBJ2-2, with a possible D match to TRBD1 (5 bases). Germline V gives CDR1 MNHEY, CDR2 SVGAGI. The length of the CDR3 is 14 residues. V dropped 7 bases and J dropped 2 bases, with 11 bases sitting between them. In nucleotides, the CDR3 is TGTGCCAGCAACCTTGACAGAAACACCGGGGAGCTGTTTTTT. It translates to CASNLDRNTGELFF.

This clone was recorded a few times. V usage is TRBV6-1 and J usage is TRBJ2-1; no firm D call. This CDR3 spans 14 amino acids. The ends were cut back, 6 bases at V and 7 bases at J, with 16 bases in the middle. The germline V gene encodes CDR1 MNHNS and CDR2 SASEGT. CDR3 region: CASSPHTRSNEQFF. As DNA, the CDR3 is TGTGCCAGCAGCCCACACACCCGCTCAAATGAGCAGTTCTTC.

The chain carries TRBV18 and TRBJ2-7, with a possible D match to TRBD1 (6 bases). The V gene's germline CDR1 is KGHSH and CDR2 LQKENI. This CDR3 contains 15 residues. Trimming removed 2 bases from V and 5 bases from J, with 16 bases in between. In nucleotides, the CDR3 is TGTGCCAGCTCACCAATCTGGACAGAGTATAACGAGCAGTACTTC. Translating gives CASSPIWTEYNEQYF.

The chain is built from TRBV6-4 and TRBJ2-1; 15 bases are a match to TRBD2. The V gene end was trimmed by 5 bases and the J gene end by 9 bases; junction bases not matched to a gene: 8. Looked up from germline, CDR1 is MRHNA and CDR2 is SNTAGT. This CDR3 comprises 16 residues. The CDR3 reads CASSRTSGGAAFEQFF. The CDR3 nucleotides are TGTGCCAGCAGTCGGACTAGCGGGGGGGCAGCCTTTGAGCAGTTCTTC.

This clone ranks as medium-sized. The V and J genes are TRBV19 and TRBJ1-1; D unclear. V lost 5 bases and J lost 4, with 14 bases in between. The CDR3 is 14 amino acids. Looked up from germline, CDR1 is LNHDA and CDR2 is SQIVND (reference sequence). For the CDR3, the DNA is TGTGCCAGTAGTCCCCCCCCGGCCGGCACTGAAGCTTTCTTT. It yields the protein CASSPPPAGTEAFF.

V and J are TRBV18 and TRBJ1-1, with D tentatively TRBD1 (5 bases). CDR3 length: 15 amino acids. V was trimmed by 6 bases and J by 0 bases, leaving 14 bases between them. Germline-derived CDR1 and CDR2 are KGHSH and LQKENI. This CDR3 reads CASSLGPGMNTEAFF. In DNA form, the CDR3 reads TGTGCCAGCTCTCTGGGACCTGGCATGAACACTGAAGCTTTCTTT.

The table lists this clone with a count of one. The V call is TRBV19, the J call TRBJ1-2; 7 positions match TRBD1. CDR3 length: 13 residues. Germline trimming cut 7 bases from V and 1 base from J; bases unmatched to any gene: 3. CDR1 and CDR2 from the germline V gene are LNHDA and SQIVND (reference sequence). The CDR3 DNA sequence: TGTGCCAGTACGGGACAGCTTAACTATGGCTACACCTTC. Translation gives CASTGQLNYGYTF.

The chain carries TRBV29-1 and TRBJ1-2; D might be TRBD1 (5 bases). Germline V gene lookup returns CDR1 SQVTM and CDR2 ANQGSEA. V lost 4 bases and J lost 12, with 12 bases in between. The CDR3 has 10 amino acids. CDR3 nucleotide sequence: TGCAGCGTTGGGGACCGATCTCACACCTTC. This sequence encodes CSVGDRSHTF. The full variable domain, completed using reference TRBV29-1 and TRBJ1-2, is SAVISQKPSRDICQRGTSLTIQCQVDSQVTMMFWYRQQPGQSLTLIATANQGSEATYESGFVIDKFPISRPNLTFSTLTVSNMSPEDSSIYLCSVGDRSHTFGSGTRLTVV.

As for this clone: One end of the junction is discordant with germline, which a read error may explain. The genes are TRBV7-2 and TRBJ2-7; 11 nucleotides agree with TRBD2. CDR3 size: 18 residues. CDR1 SGHTA and CDR2 FQGNSA come from the germline V gene. CDR3 loop: CASSLAGTSGTKSYEQYF. In nucleotides, the CDR3 is TGTGCCAGCAGCCTAGCCGGGACTAGCGGAACCAAATCCTACGAGCAGTACTTC.

This clone appeared a single time. This rearrangement joins TRBV10-3 to TRBJ1-5; weak D call: TRBD1 (5 bases). Germline CDR1 and CDR2: ENHRY and SYGVKD. The CDR3 length is 13 residues. Trimming took 4 bases from V and 7 from J, leaving 11 bases between them. The CDR3 loop is CAISGGEEQPQHF. The CDR3 DNA follows: TGTGCCATCAGTGGAGGGGAGGAGCAGCCCCAGCATTTT.